This T cell receptor beta chain came from a study of cytomegalovirus exposure and HLA in healthy donors. With 60 Vbeta and 13 Jbeta primers, the PCR was carried out. Authors' analysis steps: There were tens of millions of unique TCR beta chains by a later count, and 8.5 million to 14 million of them were shared. Repertoires were generated with immunoSEQ multiplex PCR, while TCRdb's copy carries only in-frame clones and drops some. Clonal size and the V and J genes are those of that table, whereas D and trimming came from the DNA. This table holds about 130,000 clones, around 86% found once. General study points: Sequencing likely produced, as an artifact, a cluster of highly shared sequence variants. Clonal expansion was found to be greater in HLA-associated TCR beta chains than in equally common others in a later analysis. Researchers reported in a later analysis that a missense DCLRE1C variant was tied to TCR beta V- and J-gene trimming.

This clone appeared a single time. What it binds is unknown. Germline V gene lookup returns CDR1 SNHLY and CDR2 FYNNEI. V lost 2 bases, J lost 1 base, and 9 bases lay in between. There are 15 residues in the CDR3. The TCR sequence derives from a woman in her fifties or sixties in good health and CMV-seropositive. Sequenced material: PBMCs. The chain has TRBV2 and TRBJ1-5, with D maybe TRBD1 (5 bases). CDR3 loop: CASSEQGASNQPQHF. The CDR3 nucleotides read TGTGCCAGCAGTGAACAGGGTGCAAGCAATCAGCCCCAGCATTTT.